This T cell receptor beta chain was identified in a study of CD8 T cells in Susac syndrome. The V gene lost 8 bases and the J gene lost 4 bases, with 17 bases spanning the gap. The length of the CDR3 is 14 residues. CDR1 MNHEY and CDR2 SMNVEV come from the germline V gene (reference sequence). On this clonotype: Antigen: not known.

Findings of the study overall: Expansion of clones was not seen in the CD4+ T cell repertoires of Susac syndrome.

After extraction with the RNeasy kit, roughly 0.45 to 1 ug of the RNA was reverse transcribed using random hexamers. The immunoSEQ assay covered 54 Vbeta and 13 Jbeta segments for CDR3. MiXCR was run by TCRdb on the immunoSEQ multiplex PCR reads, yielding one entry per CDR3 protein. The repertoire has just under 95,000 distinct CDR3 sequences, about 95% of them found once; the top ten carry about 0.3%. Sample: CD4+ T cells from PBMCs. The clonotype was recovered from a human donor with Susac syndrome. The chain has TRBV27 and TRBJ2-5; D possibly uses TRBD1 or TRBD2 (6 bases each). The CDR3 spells CASRRPGGSETQYF. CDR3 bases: TGTGCCAGCCGACGCCCCGGGGGCTCAGAGACCCAGTACTTC.